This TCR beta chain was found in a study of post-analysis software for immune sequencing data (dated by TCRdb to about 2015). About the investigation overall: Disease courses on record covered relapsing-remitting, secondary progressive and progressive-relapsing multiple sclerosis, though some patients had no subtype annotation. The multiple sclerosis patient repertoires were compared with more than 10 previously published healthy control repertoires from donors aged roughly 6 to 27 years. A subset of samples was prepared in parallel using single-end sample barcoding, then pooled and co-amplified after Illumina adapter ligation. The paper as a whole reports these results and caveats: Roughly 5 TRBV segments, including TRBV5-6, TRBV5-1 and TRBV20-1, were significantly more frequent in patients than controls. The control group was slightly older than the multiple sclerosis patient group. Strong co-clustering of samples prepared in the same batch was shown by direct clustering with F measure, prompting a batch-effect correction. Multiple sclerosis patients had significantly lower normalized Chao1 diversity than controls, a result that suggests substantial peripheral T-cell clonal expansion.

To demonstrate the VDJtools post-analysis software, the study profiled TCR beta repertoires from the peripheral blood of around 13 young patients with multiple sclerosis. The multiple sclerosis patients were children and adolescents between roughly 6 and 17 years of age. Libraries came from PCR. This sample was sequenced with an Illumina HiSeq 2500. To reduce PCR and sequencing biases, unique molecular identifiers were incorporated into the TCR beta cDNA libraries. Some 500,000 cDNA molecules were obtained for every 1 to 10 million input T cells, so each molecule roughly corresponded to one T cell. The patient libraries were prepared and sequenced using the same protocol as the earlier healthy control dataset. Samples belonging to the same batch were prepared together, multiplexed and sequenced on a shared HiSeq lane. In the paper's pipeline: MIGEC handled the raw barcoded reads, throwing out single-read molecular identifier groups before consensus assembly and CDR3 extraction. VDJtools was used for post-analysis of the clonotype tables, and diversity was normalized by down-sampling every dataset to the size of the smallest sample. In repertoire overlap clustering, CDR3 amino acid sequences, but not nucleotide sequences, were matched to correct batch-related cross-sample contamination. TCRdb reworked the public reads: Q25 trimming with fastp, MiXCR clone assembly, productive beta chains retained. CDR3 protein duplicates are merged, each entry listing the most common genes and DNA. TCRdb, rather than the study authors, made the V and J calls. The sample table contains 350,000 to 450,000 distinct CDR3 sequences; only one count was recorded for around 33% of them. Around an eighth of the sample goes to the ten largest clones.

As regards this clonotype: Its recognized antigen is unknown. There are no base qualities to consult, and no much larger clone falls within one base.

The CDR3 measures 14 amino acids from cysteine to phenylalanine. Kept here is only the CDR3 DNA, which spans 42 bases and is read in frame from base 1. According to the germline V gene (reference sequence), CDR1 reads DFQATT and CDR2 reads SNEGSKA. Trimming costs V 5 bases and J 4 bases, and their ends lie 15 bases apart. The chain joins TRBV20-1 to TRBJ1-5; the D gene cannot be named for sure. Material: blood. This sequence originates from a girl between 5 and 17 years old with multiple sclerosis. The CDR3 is CSAHTDIPNQPQHF. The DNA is TGCAGTGCTCATACAGACATACCTAATCAGCCCCAGCATTTT.